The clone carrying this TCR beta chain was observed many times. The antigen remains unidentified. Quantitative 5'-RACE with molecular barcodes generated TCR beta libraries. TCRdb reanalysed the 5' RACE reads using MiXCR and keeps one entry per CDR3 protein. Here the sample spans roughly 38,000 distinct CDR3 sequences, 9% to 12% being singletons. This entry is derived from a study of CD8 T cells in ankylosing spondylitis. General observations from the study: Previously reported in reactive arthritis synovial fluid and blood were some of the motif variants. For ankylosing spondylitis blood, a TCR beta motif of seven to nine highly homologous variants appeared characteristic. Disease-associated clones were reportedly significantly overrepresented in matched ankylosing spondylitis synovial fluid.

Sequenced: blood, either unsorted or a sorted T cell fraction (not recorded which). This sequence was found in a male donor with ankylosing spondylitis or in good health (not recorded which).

The CDR3 nucleotides are TGTGCCAGTAGTATTAGCGGGAGGGCCACCGGGGAGCTGTTTTTT. Its protein product is CASSISGRATGELFF. This chain uses TRBV19 with TRBJ2-2, with 11 bases fitting TRBD2. CDR1 is LNHDA and CDR2 is SQIVND in the germline V gene (reference sequence). The V segment lost 3 bases and the J segment 4 bases; nucleotides outside the gene matches: 1. This CDR3 has 15 residues. The full variable domain, completed using reference TRBV19 and TRBJ2-2, is DGGITQSPKYLFRKEGQNVTLSCEQNLNHDAMYWYRQDPGQGLRLIYYSQIVNDFQKGDIAEGYSVSREKKESFPLTVTSAQKNPTAFYLCASSISGRATGELFFGEGSRLTVL.